One and the same sample provided the 17 T cell receptor beta chains below, sequenced in a study of cytomegalovirus exposure and HLA in healthy donors. PCR employed 60 Vbeta and 13 Jbeta primers. Data came from immunoSEQ multiplex PCR; TCRdb stores just in-frame clones and leaves some out. The sample shows about 120,000 clones, 63% of them seen only once. The specimen sequenced was PBMCs. These receptors came from a man aged 35-49 years in good health and CMV-seropositive.

This chain links TRBV6-1 with TRBJ2-5; TRBD1 matches 8 bases. Trimming cost V 4 bases and J 4 bases; bases outside gene matches: 11. The CDR3 loop spans 16 amino acids. Looked up from germline, CDR1 is MNHNS and CDR2 is SASEGT. CDR3 coding DNA: TGTGCCAGCAGTGGGGGACAGGCGCCTTTTCGAGAGACCCAGTACTTC. It codes for CASSGGQAPFRETQYF.

This chain uses TRBV11-1 with TRBJ2-2, with D maybe TRBD2 (7 bases). The CDR3 has 15 amino acids. Germline-derived CDR1 and CDR2 are SGHAT and FQDESV (reference sequence). The V gene lost 10 bases and the J gene lost 6 bases, with 21 bases spanning the gap. CDR3 DNA sequence: TGTGCCACCGCTTCGGGGGGCGCAAGGGCCGGGGAGCTGTTTTTT. This codes for CATASGGARAGELFF.

This clone was seen once. V gene TRBV10-1 combines with J gene TRBJ2-2; the match to TRBD1 covers 9 bases. This CDR3 has 15 residues. Germline CDR1 and CDR2: WNHNN and SYGVQD (reference sequence). Losses at the gene ends were 5 bases for V and 4 bases for J; bases not matched to a gene: 5. The CDR3 nucleotides are TGCGCCAGCAGTACAGACAGGGGGGGCACCGGGGAGCTGTTTTTT. Amino acids: CASSTDRGGTGELFF.

The chain couples TRBV5-8 to TRBJ2-7, with 9 bases identical to TRBD1. Germline CDR1 is SGHTS and CDR2 is YDEGEE. The CDR3 has 16 residues. V shed 4 bases and J 0 bases; nucleotides not matched to a gene: 8. In DNA form, the CDR3 reads TGTGCCAGCAGCGAGGGACAGGGTTTGATCTCCTACGAGCAGTACTTC. Translation: CASSEGQGLISYEQYF. Supplemented by reference TRBV5-8 and TRBJ2-7, the full variable domain reads EAGVTQSPTHLIKTRGQQATLRCSPISGHTSVYWYQQALGLGLQFLLWYDEGEERNRGNFPPRFSGRQFPNYSSELNVNALELEDSALYLCASSEGQGLISYEQYFGPGTRLTVT.

The chain uses TRBV28 and TRBJ2-5; TRBD2 is a possible D gene (5 bases). The CDR3 is made up of 14 amino acids. CDR1 and CDR2 (germline): MDHEN, SYDVKM. Trimming removed 6 bases at V and 4 bases at J, with 15 bases between. The CDR3 nucleotides are TGTGCCAGCAGACCCTCGGGGTTTCGAGAGACCCAGTACTTC. Translated: CASRPSGFRETQYF.

The chain is built from TRBV7-8 and TRBJ2-1, with TRBD1 identical over 11 bases. The CDR3 totals 12 residues. V lost 2 bases, J lost 15 bases, and 3 bases stayed unmatched. The germline V gene has CDR1 SGHVS and CDR2 FQNEAQ. The CDR3 sequence: CASSLFGTGGFF. The CDR3 DNA is TGTGCCAGCAGCTTATTTGGGACAGGGGGGTTCTTC.

The gene calls are TRBV6-4 and TRBJ2-2; D is ambiguous. Germline V lookup: CDR1 MRHNA, CDR2 SNTAGT. The CDR3 length is 15 residues. Trimming cost V 0 bases and J 6 bases, with 11 bases left between them. DNA of the CDR3: TGTGCCAGCAGTGACTCGAACGCCGACTCCGGGGAGCTGTTTTTT. Protein sequence: CASSDSNADSGELFF.

The gene calls are TRBV19 and TRBJ2-7; 7 bases are a match to TRBD1. With V trimmed by 4 bases and J by 0 bases, 3 bases remained unmatched. Germline assignment: CDR1 LNHDA and CDR2 SQIVND (reference sequence). This CDR3 contains 14 residues. The CDR3 here is CASSTAGGSYEQYF. The CDR3 DNA is TGTGCCAGTAGTACCGCAGGGGGCTCCTACGAGCAGTACTTC.

V gene TRBV5-4 combines with J gene TRBJ2-7, with TRBD2 matching 13 bases. Germline CDR1 is SGHNT and CDR2 is YYREEE (reference sequence). J was trimmed by 4 bases and V by 0 bases; bases with no gene match: 1. The CDR3 runs 15 residues. The CDR3 nucleotides are TGTGCCAGCAGCTTGGGACTAGCGGGAGGATACGAGCAGTACTTC. As protein: CASSLGLAGGYEQYF.

The V call is TRBV4-1, the J call TRBJ2-5; possible D gene TRBD1, 5 bases. Trimming took off 1 base at V and 5 bases at J, with 5 bases between the two ends. This CDR3 is 12 amino acids long. CDR1 is MGHRA and CDR2 is YSYEKL in the germline V gene. CDR3 amino acids: CASSQGGETQYF. The CDR3 region has the DNA TGCGCCAGCAGCCAAGGGGGCGAGACCCAGTACTTC.

The chain recombines TRBV6-1 with TRBJ2-7, with D possibly matching TRBD1 (5 bases). The CDR3 extends over 12 amino acids. Trimming removed 4 bases from V and 2 bases from J, with 6 bases in between. Germline values: CDR1 MNHNS, CDR2 SASEGT. CDR3 sequence reads: CASSGQPYEQYF. The CDR3 DNA is TGTGCCAGCAGTGGACAGCCCTACGAGCAGTACTTC.

There are a few counts of this clone. A read error may account for a junction end that differs from germline. The rearrangement links TRBV6-6 to TRBJ1-5; 8 positions agree with TRBD1. The CDR3 covers 15 residues. Per the germline V gene, CDR1 is MNHNY and CDR2 is SVGAGI (reference sequence). The CDR3 is CASSYLQGGDQPQHF. As DNA, the CDR3 is TGTGCCAGCAGCTACTTACAGGGGGGAGATCAGCCCCAGCATTTT.

The chain couples TRBV9 to TRBJ1-2, with 7 bases matching TRBD1. The ends lost 0 bases at V and 4 bases at J; junction bases unmatched: 6. Looked up from germline, CDR1 is SGDLS and CDR2 is YYNGEE. The CDR3 covers 15 residues. This chain's CDR3 is CASSVAEGQFYGYTF. The CDR3 DNA follows: TGTGCCAGCAGCGTAGCCGAGGGACAGTTCTATGGCTACACCTTC.

This chain uses TRBV11-3 with TRBJ2-3; 7 nucleotides align to TRBD2. The V gene's germline CDR1 is SGHNT and CDR2 YENEEA. The CDR3 sequence is 16 residues long. The V and J ends lost 1 base and 0 bases, in that order; junction bases with no gene match: 4. The CDR3 nucleotides read TGTGCCAGCAGCTTAGGGGATAGCGGGAGCACAGATACGCAGTATTTT. Translated, it gives CASSLGDSGSTDTQYF.

The chain is built from TRBV7-9 and TRBJ2-3; 14 positions agree with TRBD2. The CDR3 runs to 15 residues. Germline CDR1 reads SEHNR; CDR2 reads FQNEAQ (reference sequence). With 5 bases clipped from V and 10 bases from J, the junction kept 8 bases outside the gene matches. This CDR3 is CASSARLAGGGAQYF. The CDR3 DNA sequence: TGTGCCAGCAGCGCGCGACTAGCGGGAGGGGGCGCGCAGTATTTT.

The chain recombines TRBV27 with TRBJ2-1; D not certain. The CDR3 is made up of 16 amino acids. CDR1 is MNHEY and CDR2 is SMNVEV in the germline V gene (reference sequence). The germline V and J ends were trimmed by 4 bases and 8 bases, with 21 bases remaining between them. Here the CDR3 DNA reads TGTGCCAGCAGTTCCCGACTGAGTGCGTCCCTGGATGAGCAGTTCTTC. It yields the protein CASSSRLSASLDEQFF.

This chain joins TRBV2 and TRBJ1-2, with TRBD1 identical over 8 bases. The CDR3 has 13 residues. Looked up from germline, CDR1 is SNHLY and CDR2 is FYNNEI. V lost 6 bases to trimming and J lost 3 bases; unmatched junction nucleotides: 3. The CDR3 protein is CASSEQGDYGYTF. The CDR3 region has the DNA TGTGCCAGCAGCGAACAGGGGGACTATGGCTACACCTTC.